This TCR beta chain appears in the sequencing data of a study of T cells in Graves' hyperthyroidism and ophthalmopathy. General study results and limits: Prediction of ophthalmopathy progression came a median about 6 months pre-onset.

In this sample, this clonotype turned up many times. As yet, its antigen is unknown. TCR beta CDR3 region amplification was performed from RNA transcripts. HTBI primers were used for first-round RT-PCR of the TCR CDR3. TCRdb used MiXCR to reprocess the multiplex PCR reads, holding one entry per CDR3 protein. This sample has about 420,000 distinct CDR3 sequences, with 12% to 15% found just once. Germline V gene data show CDR1 as SGDLS and CDR2 as YYNGEE. CDR3 size: 18 residues. Trimming at V came to 3 bases and at J to 5 bases, leaving 17 bases not matched to a gene. Diagnoses rested on clinical symptoms, serum thyroxine and TRAb, thyroid ultrasound and orbital computed tomography. Approximately 10 ml of fresh peripheral blood supplied the PBMCs.

This clonotype was sampled from a woman aged 18-29 years with Graves' hyperthyroidism. The chain uses TRBV9 and TRBJ2-5; TRBD2 aligns across 9 bases. Sequenced input: blood. CDR3 loop: CASSGGQQREVSGETQYF. The CDR3 DNA sequence: TGTGCCAGCAGCGGAGGGCAACAGCGGGAGGTCAGCGGGGAGACCCAGTACTTC.